The T cell receptor beta chain under discussion was sequenced for a study of vaccination and CD4 T cells after COVID-19. Turning to the study itself: Cultures acting as controls obtained a CEFX pool, an HIV-1 Nef pool, or no peptide. General study results and limits: Spike mono-reactivity applied to 304 of 307 vaccine-specific clones detected in convalescent patients.

Once obtained from cultured CD4+ T cells, the DNA was sequenced using the Oncomine TCR Beta short-read assay. TCRdb re-analysed the PCR reads in MiXCR, keeping a single row per CDR3 protein. The table lists tens of thousands of distinct CDR3 sequences, approximately 41% of them singletons, with approximately 5.1% in the top ten. Germline values: CDR1 SEHNR, CDR2 FQNEAQ (reference sequence). The CDR3 length is 15 residues. V lost 5 bases and J 5 bases, leaving 18 bases between the germline ends. With respect to this clonotype: Antigen unknown.

Time point of the sample: late sampling 161 to 241 days after vaccination in three convalescent patients. As to treatment: 10-day PBMC culture with coronavirus spike peptide pools or control peptides (ViraFEST assay). This specimen consisted of CD4+ T cells from blood, cultured in vitro, obtained about 7 months after SARS-CoV-2 vaccination. This sequence originates from a human donor who had recovered from COVID-19. This chain connects TRBV7-9 to TRBJ2-5; no clear D gene. Here the CDR3 reads CASSPVLGQQETQYF. CDR3 nucleotide sequence: TGTGCCAGCAGCCCCGTCCTTGGGCAGCAGGAGACCCAGTACTTC.